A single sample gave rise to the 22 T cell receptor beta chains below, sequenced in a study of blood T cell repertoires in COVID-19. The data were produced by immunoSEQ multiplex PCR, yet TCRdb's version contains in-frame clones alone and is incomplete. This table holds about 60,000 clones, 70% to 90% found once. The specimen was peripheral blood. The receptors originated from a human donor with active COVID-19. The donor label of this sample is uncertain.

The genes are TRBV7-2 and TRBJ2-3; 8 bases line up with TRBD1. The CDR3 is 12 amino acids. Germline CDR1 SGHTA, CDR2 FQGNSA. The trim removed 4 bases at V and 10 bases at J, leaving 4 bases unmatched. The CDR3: CASSWGQEAQYF. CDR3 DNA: TGTGCCAGCAGCTGGGGACAGGAGGCGCAGTATTTT. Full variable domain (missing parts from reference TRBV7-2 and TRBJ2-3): GAGVSQSPSNKVTEKGKDVELRCDPISGHTALYWYRQSLGQGLEFLIYFQGNSAPDKSGLPSDRFSAERTGGSVSTLTIQRTQQEDSAVYLCASSWGQEAQYFGPGTRLTVL.

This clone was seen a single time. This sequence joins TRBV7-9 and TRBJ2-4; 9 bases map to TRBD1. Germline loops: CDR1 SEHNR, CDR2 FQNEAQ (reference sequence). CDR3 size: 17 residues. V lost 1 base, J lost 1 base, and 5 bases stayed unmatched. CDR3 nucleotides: TGTGCCAGCAGCTTAGGGGGGACAGGGATGGCCAAAAACATTCAGTACTTC. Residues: CASSLGGTGMAKNIQYF.

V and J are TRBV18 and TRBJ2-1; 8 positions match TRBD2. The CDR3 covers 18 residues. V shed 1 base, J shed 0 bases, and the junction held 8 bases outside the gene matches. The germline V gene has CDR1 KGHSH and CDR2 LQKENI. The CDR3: CASSPLPVGGGSYNEQFF. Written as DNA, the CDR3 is TGTGCCAGCTCACCACTCCCGGTCGGGGGGGGCTCCTACAATGAGCAGTTCTTC.

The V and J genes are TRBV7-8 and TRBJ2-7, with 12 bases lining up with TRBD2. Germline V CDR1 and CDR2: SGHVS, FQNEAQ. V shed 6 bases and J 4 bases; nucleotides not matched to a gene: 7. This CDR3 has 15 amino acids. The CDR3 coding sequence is TGTGCCAGCAGGAGACTAGCGGGAGACGAATACGAGCAGTACTTC. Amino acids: CASRRLAGDEYEQYF.

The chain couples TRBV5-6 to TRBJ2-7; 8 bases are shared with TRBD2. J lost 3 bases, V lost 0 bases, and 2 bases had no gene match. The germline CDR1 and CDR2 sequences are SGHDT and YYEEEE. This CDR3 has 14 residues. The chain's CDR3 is CASSLASGGYEQYF. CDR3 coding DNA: TGTGCCAGCAGCTTGGCGAGCGGGGGCTACGAGCAGTACTTC.

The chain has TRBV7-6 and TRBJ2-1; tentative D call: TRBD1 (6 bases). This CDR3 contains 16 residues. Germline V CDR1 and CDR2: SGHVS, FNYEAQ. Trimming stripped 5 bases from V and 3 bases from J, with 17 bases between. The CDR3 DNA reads TGTGCCAGCAGCCTCATTAGGGGGTTTAGCTACAATGAGCAGTTCTTC. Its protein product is CASSLIRGFSYNEQFF.

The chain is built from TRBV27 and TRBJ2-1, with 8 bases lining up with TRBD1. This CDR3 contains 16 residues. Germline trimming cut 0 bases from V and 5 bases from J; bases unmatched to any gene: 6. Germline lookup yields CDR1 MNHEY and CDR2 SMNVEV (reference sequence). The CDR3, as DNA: TGTGCCAGCAGTTTATCAAGCAGGGGGCTCCACAATGAGCAGTTCTTC. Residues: CASSLSSRGLHNEQFF.

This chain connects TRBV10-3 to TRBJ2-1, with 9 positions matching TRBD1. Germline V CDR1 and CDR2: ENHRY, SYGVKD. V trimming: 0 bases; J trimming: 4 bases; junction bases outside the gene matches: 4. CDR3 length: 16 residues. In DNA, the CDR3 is TGTGCCATCAGTGAGTCGATTGGGACAGGGTACAATGAGCAGTTCTTC. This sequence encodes CAISESIGTGYNEQFF.

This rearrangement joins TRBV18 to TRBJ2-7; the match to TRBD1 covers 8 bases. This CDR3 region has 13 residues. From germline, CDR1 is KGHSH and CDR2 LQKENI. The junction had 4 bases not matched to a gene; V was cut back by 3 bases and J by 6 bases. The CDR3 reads CASSPDRVGEQYF. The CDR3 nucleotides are TGTGCCAGCTCACCGGACAGGGTCGGCGAGCAGTACTTC.

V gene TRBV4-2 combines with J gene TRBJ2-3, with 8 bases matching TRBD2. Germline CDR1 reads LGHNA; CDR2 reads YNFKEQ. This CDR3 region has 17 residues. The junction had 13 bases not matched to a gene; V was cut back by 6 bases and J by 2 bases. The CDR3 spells CASSRAGAGAITDTQYF. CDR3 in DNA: TGTGCCAGCAGTCGAGCGGGGGCCGGAGCGATCACAGATACGCAGTATTTT.

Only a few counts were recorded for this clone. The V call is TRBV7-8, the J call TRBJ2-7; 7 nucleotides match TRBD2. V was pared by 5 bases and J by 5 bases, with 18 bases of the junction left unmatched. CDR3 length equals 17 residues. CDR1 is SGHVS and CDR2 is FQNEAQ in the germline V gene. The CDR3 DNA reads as TGTGCCAGCAGCCTACCTATAGCGGGTCGTACCCACGACGAGCAGTACTTC. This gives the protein CASSLPIAGRTHDEQYF. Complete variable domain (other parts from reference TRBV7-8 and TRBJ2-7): GAGVSQSPRYKVAKRGQDVALRCDPISGHVSLFWYQQALGQGPEFLTYFQNEAQLDKSGLPSDRFFAERPEGSVSTLKIQRTQQEDSAVYLCASSLPIAGRTHDEQYFGPGTRLTVT.

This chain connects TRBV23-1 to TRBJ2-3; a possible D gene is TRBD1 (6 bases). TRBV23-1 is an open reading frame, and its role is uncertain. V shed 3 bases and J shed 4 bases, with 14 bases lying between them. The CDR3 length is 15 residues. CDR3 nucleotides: TGCGCCAGCAGTCATCCCCCGACAGGAGCAGATACGCAGTATTTT. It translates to CASSHPPTGADTQYF.

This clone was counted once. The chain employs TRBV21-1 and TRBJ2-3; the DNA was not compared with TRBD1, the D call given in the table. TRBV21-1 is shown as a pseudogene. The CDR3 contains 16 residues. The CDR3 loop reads CASSNPLSTVSDTQYF. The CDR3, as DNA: TGTGCCAGCAGCAACCCCCTCTCGACAGTCTCAGATACGCAGTATTTT.

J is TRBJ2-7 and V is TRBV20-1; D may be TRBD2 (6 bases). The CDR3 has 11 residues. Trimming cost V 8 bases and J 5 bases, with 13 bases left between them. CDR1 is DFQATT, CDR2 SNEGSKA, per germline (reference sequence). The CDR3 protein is CSQNWGDEQYF. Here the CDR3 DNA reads TGCAGTCAGAATTGGGGGGACGAGCAGTACTTC.

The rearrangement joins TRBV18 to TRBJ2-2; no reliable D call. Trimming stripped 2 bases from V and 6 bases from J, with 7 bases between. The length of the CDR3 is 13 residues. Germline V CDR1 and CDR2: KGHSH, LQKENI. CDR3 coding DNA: TGTGCCAGCTCACCAATGGGCCCCGGGGAGCTGTTTTTT. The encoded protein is CASSPMGPGELFF.

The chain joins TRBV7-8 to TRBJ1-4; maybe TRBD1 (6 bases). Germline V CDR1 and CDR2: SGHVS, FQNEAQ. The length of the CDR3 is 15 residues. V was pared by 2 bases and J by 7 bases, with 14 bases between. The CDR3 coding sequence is TGTGCCAGCAGCTTATGGGGGGGCGCAGCTGAAAAACTGTTTTTT. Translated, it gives CASSLWGGAAEKLFF.

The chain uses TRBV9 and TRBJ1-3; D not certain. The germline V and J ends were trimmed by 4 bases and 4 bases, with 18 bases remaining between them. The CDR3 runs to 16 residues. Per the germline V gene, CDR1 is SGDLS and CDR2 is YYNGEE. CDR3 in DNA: TGTGCCAGCAGCCCGCTAGCCCCTTCAAGAGGAAACACCATATATTTT. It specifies CASSPLAPSRGNTIYF. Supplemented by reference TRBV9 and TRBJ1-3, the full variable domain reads DSGVTQTPKHLITATGQRVTLRCSPRSGDLSVYWYQQSLDQGLQFLIQYYNGEERAKGNILERFSAQQFPDLHSELNLSSLELGDSALYFCASSPLAPSRGNTIYFGEGSWLTVV.

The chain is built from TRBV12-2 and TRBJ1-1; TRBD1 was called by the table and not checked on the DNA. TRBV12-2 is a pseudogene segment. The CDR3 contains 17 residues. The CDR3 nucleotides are TGTGCAAGTCGCTTAGCGATCGCGAGGGGGTGTGGCACTGAAGCTTTCTTT. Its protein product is CASRLAIARGCGTEAFF.

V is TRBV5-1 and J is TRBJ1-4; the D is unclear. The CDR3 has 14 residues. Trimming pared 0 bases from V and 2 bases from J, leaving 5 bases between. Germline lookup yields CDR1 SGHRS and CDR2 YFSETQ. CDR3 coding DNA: TGCGCCAGCAGCTTGGGAGGGACTAATGAAAAACTGTTTTTT. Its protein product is CASSLGGTNEKLFF.

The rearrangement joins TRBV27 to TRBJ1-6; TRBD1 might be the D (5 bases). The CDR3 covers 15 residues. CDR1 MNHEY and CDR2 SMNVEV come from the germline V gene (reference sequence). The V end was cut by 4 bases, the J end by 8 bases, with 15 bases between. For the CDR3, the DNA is TGTGCCAGCAGTTATGGGGCAGACAGATATTCACCCCTCCACTTT. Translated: CASSYGADRYSPLHF.

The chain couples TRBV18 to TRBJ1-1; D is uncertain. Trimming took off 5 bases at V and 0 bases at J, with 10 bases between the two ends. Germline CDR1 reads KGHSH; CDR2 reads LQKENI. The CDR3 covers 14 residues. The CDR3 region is CASSTRAMNTEAFF. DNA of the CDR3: TGTGCCAGCTCAACGAGGGCGATGAACACTGAAGCTTTCTTT. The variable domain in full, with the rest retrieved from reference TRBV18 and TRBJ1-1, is NAGVMQNPRHLVRRRGQEARLRCSPMKGHSHVYWYRQLPEEGLKFMVYLQKENIIDESGMPKERFSAEFPKEGPSILRIQQVVRGDSAAYFCASSTRAMNTEAFFGQGTRLTVV.

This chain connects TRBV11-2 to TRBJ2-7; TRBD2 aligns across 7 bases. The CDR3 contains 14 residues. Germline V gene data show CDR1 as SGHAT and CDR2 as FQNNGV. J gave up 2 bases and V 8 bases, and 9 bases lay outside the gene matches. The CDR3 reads CASRESGATYEQYF. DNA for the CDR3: TGTGCCAGCCGCGAGAGCGGGGCCACCTACGAGCAGTACTTC.